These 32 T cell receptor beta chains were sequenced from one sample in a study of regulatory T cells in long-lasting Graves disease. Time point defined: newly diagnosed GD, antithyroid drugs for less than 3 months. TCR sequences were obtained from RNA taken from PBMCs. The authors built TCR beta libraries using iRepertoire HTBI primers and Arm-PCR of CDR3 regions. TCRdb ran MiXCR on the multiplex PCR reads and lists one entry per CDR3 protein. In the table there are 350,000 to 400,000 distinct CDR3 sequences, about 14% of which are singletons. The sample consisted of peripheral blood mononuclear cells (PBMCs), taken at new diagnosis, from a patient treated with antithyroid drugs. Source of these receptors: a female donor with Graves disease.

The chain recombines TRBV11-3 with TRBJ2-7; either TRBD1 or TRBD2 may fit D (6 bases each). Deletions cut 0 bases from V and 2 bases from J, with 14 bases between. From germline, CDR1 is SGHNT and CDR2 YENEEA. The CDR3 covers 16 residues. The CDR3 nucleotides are TGTGCCAGCAGCTTAGAGGCGGGACACCTAACCTACGAGCAGTACTTC. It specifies CASSLEAGHLTYEQYF.

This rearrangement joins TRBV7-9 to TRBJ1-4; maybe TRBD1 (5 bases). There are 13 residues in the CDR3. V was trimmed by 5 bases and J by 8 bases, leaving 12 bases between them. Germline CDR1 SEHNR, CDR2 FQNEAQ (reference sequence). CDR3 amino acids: CASSTWGDEKLFF. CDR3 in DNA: TGTGCCAGCAGCACCTGGGGGGACGAAAAACTGTTTTTT.

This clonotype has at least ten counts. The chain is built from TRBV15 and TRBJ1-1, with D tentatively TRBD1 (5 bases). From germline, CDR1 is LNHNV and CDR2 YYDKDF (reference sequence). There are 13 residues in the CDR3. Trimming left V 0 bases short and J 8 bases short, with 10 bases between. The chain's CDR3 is CATSRDGTSEAFF. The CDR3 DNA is TGTGCCACCAGCAGAGATGGGACCTCCGAAGCTTTCTTT.

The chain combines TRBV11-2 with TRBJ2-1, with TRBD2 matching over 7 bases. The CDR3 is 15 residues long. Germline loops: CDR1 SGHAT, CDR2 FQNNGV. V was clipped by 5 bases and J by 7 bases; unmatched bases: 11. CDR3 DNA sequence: TGTGCCAGCAGCAAACCGACGGGGGGTGTTAATGAGCAGTTCTTC. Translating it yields CASSKPTGGVNEQFF.

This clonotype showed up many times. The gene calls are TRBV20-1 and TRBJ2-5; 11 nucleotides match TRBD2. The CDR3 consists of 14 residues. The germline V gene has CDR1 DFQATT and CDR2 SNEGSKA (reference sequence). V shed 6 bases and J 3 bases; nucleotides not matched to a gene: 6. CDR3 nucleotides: TGCAGTGCGCGTAGCGGGGGGGCCGAAGAGACCCAGTACTTC. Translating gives CSARSGGAEETQYF.

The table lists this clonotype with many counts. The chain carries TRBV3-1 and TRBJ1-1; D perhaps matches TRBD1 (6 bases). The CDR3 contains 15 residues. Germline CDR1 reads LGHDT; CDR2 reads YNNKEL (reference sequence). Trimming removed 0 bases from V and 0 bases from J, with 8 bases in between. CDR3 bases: TGTGCCAGCAGCCAAGACGACAGGATGAACACTGAAGCTTTCTTT. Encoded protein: CASSQDDRMNTEAFF.

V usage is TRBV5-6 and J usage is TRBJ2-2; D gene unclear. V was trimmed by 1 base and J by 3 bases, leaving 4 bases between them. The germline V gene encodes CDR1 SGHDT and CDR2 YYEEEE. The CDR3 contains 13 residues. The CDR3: CASSLSHTGELFF. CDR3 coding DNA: TGTGCCAGCAGCTTGAGTCACACCGGGGAGCTGTTTTTT.

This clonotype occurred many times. The CDR3 reads CASSVRTGGADYGYTF. The CDR3 DNA follows: TGTGCCAGCAGCGTGAGGACAGGGGGCGCTGACTATGGCTACACCTTC. The chain combines TRBV9 with TRBJ1-2, with 11 bases lining up with TRBD1. There are 16 residues in the CDR3. The V and J ends lost 2 bases and 3 bases, in that order; junction bases with no gene match: 6. Germline-derived CDR1 and CDR2 are SGDLS and YYNGEE.

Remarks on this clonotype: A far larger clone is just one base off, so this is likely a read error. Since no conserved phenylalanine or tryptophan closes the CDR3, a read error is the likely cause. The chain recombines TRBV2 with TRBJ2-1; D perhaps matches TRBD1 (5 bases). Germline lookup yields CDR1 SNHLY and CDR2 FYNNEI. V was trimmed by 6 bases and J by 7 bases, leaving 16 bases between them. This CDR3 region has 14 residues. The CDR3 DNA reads TGTGCCAGCAGCTTAGATCCAGGGCGAAATGAGCAGTTCCTC. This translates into CASSLDPGRNEQFL.

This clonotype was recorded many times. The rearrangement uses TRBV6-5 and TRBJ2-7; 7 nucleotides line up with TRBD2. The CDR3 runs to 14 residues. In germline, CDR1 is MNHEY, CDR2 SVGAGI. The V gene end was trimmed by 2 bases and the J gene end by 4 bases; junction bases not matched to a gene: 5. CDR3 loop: CASSYGGSGYEQYF. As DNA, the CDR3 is TGTGCCAGCAGTTACGGCGGGAGTGGATACGAGCAGTACTTC.

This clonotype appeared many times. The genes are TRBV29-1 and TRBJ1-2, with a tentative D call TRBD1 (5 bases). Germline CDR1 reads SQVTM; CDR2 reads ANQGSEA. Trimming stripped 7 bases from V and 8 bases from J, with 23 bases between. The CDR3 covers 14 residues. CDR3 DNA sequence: TGCAGCGCCCCAAAGGACAATCCAAGAGAGGGCTACACCTTC. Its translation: CSAPKDNPREGYTF.

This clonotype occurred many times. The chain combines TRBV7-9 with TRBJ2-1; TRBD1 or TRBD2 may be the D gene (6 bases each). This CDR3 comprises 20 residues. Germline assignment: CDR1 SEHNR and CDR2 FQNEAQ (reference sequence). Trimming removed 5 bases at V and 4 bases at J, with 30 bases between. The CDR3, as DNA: TGTGCCAGCAGCACCCTTGGTAGCGGAGCAGGGGTGCAAATTTACAATGAGCAGTTCTTC. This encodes CASSTLGSGAGVQIYNEQFF.

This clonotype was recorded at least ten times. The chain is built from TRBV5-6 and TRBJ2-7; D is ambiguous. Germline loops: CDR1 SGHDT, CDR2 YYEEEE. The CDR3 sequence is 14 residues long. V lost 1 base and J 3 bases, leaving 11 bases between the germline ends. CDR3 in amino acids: CASSLWEAHYEQYF. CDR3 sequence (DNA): TGTGCCAGCAGCTTGTGGGAAGCCCACTACGAGCAGTACTTC.

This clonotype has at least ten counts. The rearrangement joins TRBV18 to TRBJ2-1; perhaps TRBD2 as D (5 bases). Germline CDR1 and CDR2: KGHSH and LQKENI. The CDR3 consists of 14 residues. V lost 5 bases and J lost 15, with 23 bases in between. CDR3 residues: CASSALMAEPRGFF. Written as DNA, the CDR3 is TGTGCCAGCTCAGCCCTGATGGCTGAGCCTCGGGGGTTCTTC. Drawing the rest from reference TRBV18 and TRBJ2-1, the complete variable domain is NAGVMQNPRHLVRRRGQEARLRCSPMKGHSHVYWYRQLPEEGLKFMVYLQKENIIDESGMPKERFSAEFPKEGPSILRIQQVVRGDSAAYFCASSALMAEPRGFFGPGTRLTVL.

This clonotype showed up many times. CDR3 residues: CASSSTSGTNTGELFF. DNA of the CDR3: TGTGCCAGCAGCTCTACTAGCGGGACGAACACCGGGGAGCTGTTTTTT. The chain employs TRBV5-5 and TRBJ2-2; TRBD2 agrees at 10 bases. This CDR3 comprises 16 residues. Germline CDR1 and CDR2: SGHKS and YYEKEE (reference sequence). Germline trimming cut 3 bases from V and 0 bases from J; bases unmatched to any gene: 2.

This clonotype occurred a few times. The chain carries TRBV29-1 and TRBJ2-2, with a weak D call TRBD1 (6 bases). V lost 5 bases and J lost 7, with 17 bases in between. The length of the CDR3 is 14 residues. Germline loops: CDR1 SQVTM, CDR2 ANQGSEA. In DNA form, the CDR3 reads TGCAGCGTTCCACAGACAGGAGCCCACGGGGAGCTGTTTTTT. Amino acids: CSVPQTGAHGELFF.

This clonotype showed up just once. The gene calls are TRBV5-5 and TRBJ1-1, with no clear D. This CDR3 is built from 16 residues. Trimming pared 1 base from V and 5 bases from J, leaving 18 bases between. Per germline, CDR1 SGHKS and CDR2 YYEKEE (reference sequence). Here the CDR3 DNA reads TGTGCCAGCAGCTTGTACTTGGGAGAGAGCTGGACTGAAGCTTTCTTT. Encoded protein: CASSLYLGESWTEAFF. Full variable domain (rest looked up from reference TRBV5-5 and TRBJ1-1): DAGVTQSPTHLIKTRGQQVTLRCSPISGHKSVSWYQQVLGQGPQFIFQYYEKEERGRGNFPDRFSARQFPNYSSELNVNALLLGDSALYLCASSLYLGESWTEAFFGQGTRLTVV.

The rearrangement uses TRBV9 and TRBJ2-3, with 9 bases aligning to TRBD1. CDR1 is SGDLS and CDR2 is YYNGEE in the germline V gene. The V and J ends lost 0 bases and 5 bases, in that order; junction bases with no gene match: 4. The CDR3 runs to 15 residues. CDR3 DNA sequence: TGTGCCAGCAGCGTAGAGGGACAGGGCCGAGATACGCAGTATTTT. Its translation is CASSVEGQGRDTQYF.

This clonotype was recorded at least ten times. The CDR3 loop is CASSQLDRYEQYF. The DNA for the CDR3 is TGTGCCAGCAGCCAATTGGACAGATACGAGCAGTACTTC. The chain is built from TRBV11-2 and TRBJ2-7; weak D call: TRBD1 (6 bases). This CDR3 contains 13 residues. Germline V gene data show CDR1 as SGHAT and CDR2 as FQNNGV. V lost 5 bases and J lost 4, with 12 bases in between.

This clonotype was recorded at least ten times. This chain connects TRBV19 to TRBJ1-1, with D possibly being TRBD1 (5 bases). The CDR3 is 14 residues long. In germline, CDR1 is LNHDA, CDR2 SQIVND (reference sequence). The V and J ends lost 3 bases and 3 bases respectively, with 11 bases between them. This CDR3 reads CASSIRPGHTEAFF. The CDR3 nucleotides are TGTGCCAGTAGTATCCGCCCGGGACACACTGAAGCTTTCTTT.

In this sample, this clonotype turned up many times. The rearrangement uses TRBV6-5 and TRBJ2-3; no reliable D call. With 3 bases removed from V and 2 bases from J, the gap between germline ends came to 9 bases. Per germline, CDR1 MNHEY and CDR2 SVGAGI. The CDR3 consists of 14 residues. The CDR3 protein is CASSYSLVTDTQYF. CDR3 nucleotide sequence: TGTGCCAGCAGTTATTCGCTAGTCACAGATACGCAGTATTTT.

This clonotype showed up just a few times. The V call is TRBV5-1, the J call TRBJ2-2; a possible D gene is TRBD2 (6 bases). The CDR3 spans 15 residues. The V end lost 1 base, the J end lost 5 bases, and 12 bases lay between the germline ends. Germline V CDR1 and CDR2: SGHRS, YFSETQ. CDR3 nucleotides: TGCGCCAGCAGCTTGCCTAGCGAGAGTACCGGGGAGCTGTTTTTT. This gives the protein CASSLPSESTGELFF.

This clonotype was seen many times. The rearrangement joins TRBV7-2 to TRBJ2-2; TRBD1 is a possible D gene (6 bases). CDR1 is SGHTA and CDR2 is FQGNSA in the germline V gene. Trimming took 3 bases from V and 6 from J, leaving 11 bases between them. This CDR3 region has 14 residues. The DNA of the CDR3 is TGTGCCAGCAGCTTGGGAAGGGGGTCCGGGGAGCTGTTTTTT. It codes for CASSLGRGSGELFF.

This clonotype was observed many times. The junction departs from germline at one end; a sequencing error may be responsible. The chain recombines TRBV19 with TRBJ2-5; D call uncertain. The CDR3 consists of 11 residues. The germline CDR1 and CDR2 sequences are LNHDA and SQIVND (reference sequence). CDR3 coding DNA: TGTGCCAGCAGTATTCAAGAGACCCAGTACTTC. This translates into CASSIQETQYF.

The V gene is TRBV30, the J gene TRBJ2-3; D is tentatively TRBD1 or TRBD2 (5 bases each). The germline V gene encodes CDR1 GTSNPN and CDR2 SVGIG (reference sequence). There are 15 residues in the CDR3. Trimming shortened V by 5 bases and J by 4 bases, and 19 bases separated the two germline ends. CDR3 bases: TGTGCCTGGGGCATAAAGAGGGGCGTCTCAGATACGCAGTATTTT. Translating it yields CAWGIKRGVSDTQYF.

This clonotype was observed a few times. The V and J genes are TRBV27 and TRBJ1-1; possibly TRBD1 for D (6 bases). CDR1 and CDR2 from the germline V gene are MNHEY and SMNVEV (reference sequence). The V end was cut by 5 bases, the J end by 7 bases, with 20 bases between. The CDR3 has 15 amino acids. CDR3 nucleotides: TGTGCCAGCAGTGAAGGGGGGGGCGGGATAGATGAAGCTTTCTTT. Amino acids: CASSEGGGGIDEAFF.

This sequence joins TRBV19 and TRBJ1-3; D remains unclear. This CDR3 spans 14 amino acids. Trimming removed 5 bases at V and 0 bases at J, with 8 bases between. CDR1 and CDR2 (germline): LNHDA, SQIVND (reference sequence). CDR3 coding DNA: TGTGCCAGTAGTCCGGCTTTCTCTGGAAACACCATATATTTT. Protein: CASSPAFSGNTIYF.

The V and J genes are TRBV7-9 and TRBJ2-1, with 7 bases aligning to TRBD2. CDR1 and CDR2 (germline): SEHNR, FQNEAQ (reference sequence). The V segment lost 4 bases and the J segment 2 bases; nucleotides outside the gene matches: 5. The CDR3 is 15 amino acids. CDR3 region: CASSSTSRPYNEQFF. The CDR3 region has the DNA TGTGCCAGCAGCTCGACTAGCCGCCCCTACAATGAGCAGTTCTTC.

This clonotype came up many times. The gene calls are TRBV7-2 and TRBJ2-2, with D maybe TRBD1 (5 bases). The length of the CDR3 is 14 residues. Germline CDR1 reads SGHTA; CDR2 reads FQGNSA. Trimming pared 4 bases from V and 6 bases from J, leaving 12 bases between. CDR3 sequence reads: CASSSYGAAGELFF. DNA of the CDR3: TGTGCCAGCAGCTCTTATGGGGCGGCCGGGGAGCTGTTTTTT.

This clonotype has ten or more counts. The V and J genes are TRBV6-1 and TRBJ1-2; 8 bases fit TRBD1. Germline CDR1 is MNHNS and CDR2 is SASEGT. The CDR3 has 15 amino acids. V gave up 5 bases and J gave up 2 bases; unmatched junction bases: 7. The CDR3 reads CASSPPRTGNYGYTF. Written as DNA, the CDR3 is TGTGCCAGCAGTCCCCCCAGGACAGGGAACTATGGCTACACCTTC.

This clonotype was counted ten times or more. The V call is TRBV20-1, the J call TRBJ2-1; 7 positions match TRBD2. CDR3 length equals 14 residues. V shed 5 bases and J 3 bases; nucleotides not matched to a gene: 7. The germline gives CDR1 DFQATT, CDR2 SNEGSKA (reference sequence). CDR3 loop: CSARPGTNYNEQFF. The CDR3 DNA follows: TGCAGTGCTCGCCCCGGGACTAACTACAATGAGCAGTTCTTC.

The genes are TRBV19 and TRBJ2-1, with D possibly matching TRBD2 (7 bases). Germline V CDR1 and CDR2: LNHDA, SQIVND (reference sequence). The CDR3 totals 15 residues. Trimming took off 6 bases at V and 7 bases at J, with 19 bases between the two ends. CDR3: CASRHSAGALNEQFF. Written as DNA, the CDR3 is TGTGCCAGTAGGCATTCCGCGGGGGCCCTAAATGAGCAGTTCTTC.